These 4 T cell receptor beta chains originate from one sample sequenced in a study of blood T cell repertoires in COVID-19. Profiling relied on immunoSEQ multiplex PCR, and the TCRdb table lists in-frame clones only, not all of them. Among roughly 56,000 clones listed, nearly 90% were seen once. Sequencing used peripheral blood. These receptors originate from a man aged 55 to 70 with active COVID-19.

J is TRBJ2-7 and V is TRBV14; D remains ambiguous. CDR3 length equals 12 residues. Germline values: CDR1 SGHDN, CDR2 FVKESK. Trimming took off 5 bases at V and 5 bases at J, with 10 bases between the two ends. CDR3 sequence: CASSKLVHEQYF. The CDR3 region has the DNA TGTGCCAGCAGCAAGCTGGTCCACGAGCAGTACTTC.

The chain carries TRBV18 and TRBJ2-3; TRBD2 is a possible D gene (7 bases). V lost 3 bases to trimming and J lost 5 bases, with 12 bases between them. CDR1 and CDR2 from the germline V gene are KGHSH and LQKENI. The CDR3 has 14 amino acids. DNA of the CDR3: TGTGCCAGCTCACCCTTAGGGGGGGAAGATACGCAGTATTTT. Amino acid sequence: CASSPLGGEDTQYF.

CDR3 coding DNA: TGTGCCAGCCAGGCGGGAGGAAACACCATATATTTT. Protein: CASQAGGNTIYF. The chain recombines TRBV11-2 with TRBJ1-3; D is unresolved. This CDR3 contains 12 residues. The germline V gene encodes CDR1 SGHAT and CDR2 FQNNGV. V lost 8 bases to trimming and J lost 4 bases, with 9 bases between them.

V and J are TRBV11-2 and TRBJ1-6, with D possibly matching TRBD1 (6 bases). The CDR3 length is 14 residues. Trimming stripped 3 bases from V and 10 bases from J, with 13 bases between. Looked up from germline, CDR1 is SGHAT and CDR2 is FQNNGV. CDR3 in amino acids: CASSLGQEGSPLHF. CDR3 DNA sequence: TGTGCCAGCAGCTTGGGACAAGAAGGGTCACCCCTCCACTTT.